This paragraph covers one T cell receptor beta chain sequence. Its antigen is not known. The repertoire was sequenced with immunoSEQ multiplex PCR; TCRdb's copy has only in-frame clones and lacks some. The sample yields over 800,000 clones, 90% to 95% seen once. The naive CD8 population came from CD45RO-negative cells selected for CCR7, without terminally differentiated effector memory CD45RA+ cells. Healthy and HIV-negative, the adult donors had no recent acute infections or vaccinations. This record comes from a study of shared clonotypes between healthy human individuals. Study-wide results and caveats: Relative to their counterparts shared across all four donors, non-shared clonotypes exhibited diminished generation probabilities.

Germline V lookup: CDR1 SEHNR, CDR2 FQNEAQ (reference sequence). The CDR3 runs to 17 residues. Trimming took 2 bases from V and 0 from J; bases not matched to a gene: 7. The sequence came from a man younger than 40 in good health. The material sequenced was naive CD8+ T cells sorted from blood. The genes are TRBV7-9 and TRBJ2-1; 7 nucleotides align to TRBD2. The CDR3 here is CASSLFLGGPSYNEQFF. As DNA, the CDR3 is TGTGCCAGCAGCTTATTTTTGGGAGGGCCCTCCTACAATGAGCAGTTCTTC.